The sequence of this T cell receptor beta chain was determined in a study of early T cells in non-severe SARS-CoV-2 infection (dated by TCRdb to about 2021). For the wider study: Because TCR sequencing was done on bulk RNA from unsorted whole blood, the alpha and beta chains could not be paired. Overall study outcomes, separate from this receptor: VDJdb matching was skewed toward anti-spike CD8 responses and likely underestimated virus-specific expansions by missing private and CD4 specificities.

In this sample, this clonotype turned up many times. Which antigen it targets is not known. The input lacks base qualities; no much larger clone sits a single base away. A case-control design nested within a healthcare worker cohort in London, UK, was used, with weekly nasopharyngeal swab PCR tests and blood sampling performed. Healthcare workers were recruited during the week of the UK lockdown, between 23 and 31 March 2020, and followed weekly for up to roughly 15 weeks. Between the V and J ends, shortened by 1 base and 7 bases respectively, the junction contains 14 bases. The CDR3 runs 14 amino acids, cysteine and phenylalanine included. The retained sequence is limited to the CDR3, 42 bases, with the frame set at the first base. CDR1 SGHAT and CDR2 FQNNGV were looked up in the germline V gene. Library construction relied on 5' RACE. For sequencing, a NextSeq 500 was employed. In the TCR library protocol, unique molecular identifiers were attached to individual cDNA molecules to correct for PCR bias and sequencing error. Both TCR alpha and beta chains were sequenced, and tight co-correlation was observed between alpha and beta sequence abundances in each sample. The original methods were these. V gene, J gene and CDR3 annotation of TCR sequences was performed with Decombinator V4. TCRs were defined as expanded if a significant change between any two time points was detected under a Poisson model with p below 0.0001. TCR abundances were normalised to the total number of TCRs sequenced per sample and were expressed as counts per million. TRAV1-2 paired with TRAJ12, TRAJ20 or TRAJ33 defined MAIT TCRs, while TRAV10 paired with TRAJ18 defined iNKT TCRs. VDJdb, accessed 1 November 2021, was searched for CMV, EBV and SARS-CoV-2 annotated TCRs, excluding TCRs annotated for multiple antigens. In TCRdb, the public reads were trimmed at Q25 with fastp and aligned with MiXCR, with productive beta chains retained. A single entry per CDR3 protein holds the most common genes and DNA from its merged rows. The V and J calls and clone size are TCRdb's, not the authors'. This sample gives around 22,000 distinct CDR3 sequences in total; 3.6% of them show up just once. Jointly, the top ten make up around 5.4% of the sample.

Sequenced: whole blood. The TCR originated in an adult who was a healthcare worker with PCR-confirmed SARS-CoV-2 infection or an uninfected control (not recorded which). This chain joins TRBV11-2 to TRBJ2-7; the best D guess is TRBD1, with 6 bases matching. The CDR3 amino acid sequence is: CASSLAGRGLEQYF. DNA sequence: TGTGCCAGCAGCTTAGCCGGCAGGGGCCTAGAGCAGTACTTC.